Shown below are 6 T cell receptor beta chains from a single sample sequenced in a study of T-cell memory formation after mild COVID-19. One entry per CDR3 protein, called by TCRdb with MiXCR from the 5' RACE reads. The sample includes about 350,000 distinct CDR3 sequences, roughly 15% of them seen just once. Sequenced material: PBMCs or a T cell subset sorted from them (not recorded which). Receptor source: a man younger than 35 who had mild COVID-19 (a few samples of this study predate the infection). Cell type and time point are not known.

This clonotype has a count of ten or more. The J gene is TRBJ2-1, the V gene TRBV6-2 or TRBV6-3, with D possibly being TRBD2 (5 bases). The CDR3 runs to 14 residues. Trimming pared 2 bases from V and 6 bases from J, leaving 11 bases between. Germline V gene sequence: CDR1 MNHEY, CDR2 SVGEGT. CDR3 loop: CASSYLTGINEQFF. In nucleotides, the CDR3 is TGTGCCAGCAGTTACCTGACGGGGATCAATGAGCAGTTCTTC.

In this sample, this clonotype turned up many times. The chain couples TRBV11-2 to TRBJ2-3; D is possibly TRBD1 (6 bases). Deletions cut 5 bases from V and 0 bases from J, with 9 bases between. CDR1 is SGHAT and CDR2 is FQNNGV in the germline V gene. The CDR3 spans 14 residues. The CDR3 sequence is CASSPGQSTDTQYF. The CDR3 bases are TGTGCCAGCAGCCCAGGACAGAGCACAGATACGCAGTATTTT.

This sequence joins TRBV5-1 and TRBJ2-1, with 7 nucleotides matching TRBD1. The germline V gene encodes CDR1 SGHRS and CDR2 YFSETQ. Trimming at V came to 4 bases and at J to 4 bases, leaving 11 bases not matched to a gene. The CDR3 runs to 16 residues. CDR3: CASSPSTEGAYNEQFF. The CDR3 DNA is TGCGCCAGCAGCCCCAGTACTGAGGGGGCTTACAATGAGCAGTTCTTC.

This clonotype was seen a few times. The chain has TRBV4-1 and TRBJ1-5; 7 bases are a match to TRBD1. The CDR3 has 16 residues. V trimming: 1 base; J trimming: 4 bases; junction bases outside the gene matches: 7. Germline-derived CDR1 and CDR2 are MGHRA and YSYEKL. The DNA of the CDR3 is TGCGCCAGCAGCCAAGTAACAGGGGAAGGTAATCAGCCCCAGCATTTT. It is translated as CASSQVTGEGNQPQHF.

This clonotype has ten or more counts. The gene calls are TRBV7-2 and TRBJ2-5; 8 bases match TRBD2. The CDR3 totals 16 residues. The J segment lost 5 bases and the V segment lost 7 bases, leaving 15 bases of the junction unmatched. Germline CDR1 reads SGHTA; CDR2 reads FQGNSA. The CDR3 is CASTPPPGLGWETQYF. CDR3 nucleotide sequence: TGTGCCAGCACCCCACCGCCGGGACTAGGGTGGGAGACCCAGTACTTC.

This clonotype was counted only a few times. V gene TRBV27 combines with J gene TRBJ2-3, with D perhaps TRBD2 (5 bases). V was pared by 6 bases and J by 4 bases, with 14 bases between. The CDR3 contains 14 residues. The germline V gene has CDR1 MNHEY and CDR2 SMNVEV (reference sequence). The CDR3 spells CASSAILRADTQYF. The CDR3 DNA is TGTGCCAGCAGCGCCATCCTGAGGGCAGATACGCAGTATTTT.